This T cell receptor (beta chain) was observed in a study of T cells in Graves' hyperthyroidism and ophthalmopathy. Study-level information: Sampling of peripheral blood happened at initial diagnosis, prior to any treatment.

Trimming removed 0 bases at V and 1 base at J, with 10 bases between. Germline CDR1 and CDR2: SGHRS and YFSETQ. The CDR3 extends over 15 amino acids. It was RNA transcripts that yielded the amplified TCR beta CDR3 regions. In the first-round RT-PCR of the TCR CDR3, the HTBI primer set was used. TCRdb independently ran MiXCR on the multiplex PCR reads; one entry per CDR3 protein. The data hold 690,000 or so distinct CDR3 sequences, with roughly a sixth observed a single time. The hyperthyroidism was newly diagnosed and had lasted under 2 months; the patients were aged 18 to 65. Material for sequencing was blood. This sequence joins TRBV5-1 and TRBJ1-2; D unclear. The receptor was isolated from a woman between 45 and 60 years old with Graves' hyperthyroidism that later progressed to Graves' ophthalmopathy. The CDR3 sequence: CASSLDQSINYGYTF. In DNA form, the CDR3 reads TGCGCCAGCAGCTTGGACCAGAGTATTAACTATGGCTACACCTTC.